These 16 T cell receptor beta chains originate from one sample sequenced in a study of T cells in Graves' hyperthyroidism and ophthalmopathy (dated by TCRdb to about 2019). Library preparation employed multiplex PCR. The sample was run on an Illumina HiSeq 2000. TCR beta CDR3 regions were amplified from RNA transcripts. The first round of RT-PCR for the TCR CDR3 was performed with the HTBI primer set and the Qiagen OneStep RT-PCR kit. TCRdb handled the public reads itself, with Q25 trimming in fastp and clone calling in MiXCR, and kept productive beta chains. Here each entry gathers all rows of one CDR3 protein and keeps the most common genes and DNA. For this sample there are approximately 710,000 distinct CDR3 sequences; 15% to 20% appear just once. The ten top clones hold around 15% of the sample. Sequenced sample: blood. The receptors stem from a man aged 50-60 years with Graves' hyperthyroidism.

Many counts were recorded for this clonotype. The chain links TRBV28 to TRBJ1-1; D is undetermined. The V and J ends lost 6 bases and 3 bases respectively, with 17 bases between them. This CDR3 spans 15 amino acids. Germline values: CDR1 MDHEN, CDR2 SYDVKM. The CDR3 DNA is TGTGCCAGCAGATCCCCCGACCTATGGGACACTGAAGCTTTCTTT. Translation gives CASRSPDLWDTEAFF.

This clonotype was seen at least ten times. The J gene is TRBJ2-1, the V gene TRBV11-3; 8 bases agree with TRBD1. CDR1 is SGHNT and CDR2 is YENEEA in the germline V gene. The length of the CDR3 is 16 residues. The trim removed 5 bases at V and 4 bases at J, leaving 10 bases unmatched. DNA of the CDR3: TGTGCCAGCAGCCTGAAACCGGGACAGGATTACAATGAGCAGTTCTTC. Translating it yields CASSLKPGQDYNEQFF.

This clonotype was detected a few times. This chain connects TRBV7-9 to TRBJ2-7; 8 bases are shared with TRBD2. V gave up 5 bases and J gave up 6 bases; unmatched junction bases: 15. The CDR3 has 16 residues. Germline V gene data show CDR1 as SEHNR and CDR2 as FQNEAQ (reference sequence). The DNA for the CDR3 is TGTGCCAGCAGCGTAAACGCGGGACGCCTAGCGGGCGAGCAGTACTTC. Residues: CASSVNAGRLAGEQYF.

This clonotype was seen ten or more times. The chain combines TRBV30 with TRBJ2-1, with D possibly TRBD1 on 6 matching bases. The V gene lost 5 bases and the J gene lost 9 bases, with 14 bases spanning the gap. Germline V CDR1 and CDR2: GTSNPN, SVGIG (reference sequence). The CDR3 totals 12 residues. Here the CDR3 DNA reads TGTGCCTGGGGACGGACAGTGCGTGAGCAGTTCTTC. Translating gives CAWGRTVREQFF.

This clonotype was counted a few times. The chain joins TRBV4-3 to TRBJ2-5; TRBD1 aligns across 10 bases. Germline trimming cut 3 bases from V and 4 bases from J; bases unmatched to any gene: 5. This CDR3 has 15 amino acids. The V gene's germline CDR1 is LGHNA and CDR2 YSLEER. CDR3 protein: CASSQGRQGAETQYF. The CDR3 DNA reads TGCGCCAGCAGCCAGGGAAGACAGGGGGCAGAGACCCAGTACTTC.

Only a few counts were recorded for this clonotype. V gene TRBV29-1 combines with J gene TRBJ2-5; tentative D call: TRBD2 (5 bases). Germline CDR1 SQVTM, CDR2 ANQGSEA. Trimming left V 6 bases short and J 1 base short, with 9 bases between. CDR3 size: 12 residues. CDR3 loop: CSVVRGQETQYF. For the CDR3, the DNA is TGCAGCGTCGTCCGGGGCCAAGAGACCCAGTACTTC.

This sequence joins TRBV6-4 and TRBJ2-1; 12 bases are shared with TRBD2. V trimming: 5 bases; J trimming: 8 bases; junction bases outside the gene matches: 7. Germline CDR1 is MRHNA and CDR2 is SNTAGT. The CDR3 extends over 15 amino acids. CDR3 bases: TGTGCCAGCAGTAAACTAGCGGGAGGAAGCGATGAGCAGTTCTTC. Amino acid sequence: CASSKLAGGSDEQFF.

The chain is built from TRBV7-3 and TRBJ2-1, with 7 nucleotides matching TRBD2. The CDR3 spans 16 residues. The V gene end was trimmed by 5 bases and the J gene end by 0 bases; junction bases not matched to a gene: 7. Germline CDR1 SGHTA, CDR2 FQGTGA. The CDR3: CASSQLRGSSYNEQFF. The DNA for the CDR3 is TGTGCCAGCAGCCAACTCCGCGGGAGCTCCTACAATGAGCAGTTCTTC.

This clonotype was detected ten times or more. This sequence joins TRBV28 and TRBJ1-1; maybe TRBD1 (5 bases). V lost 7 bases and J lost 1, with 25 bases in between. The CDR3 covers 18 residues. The V gene's germline CDR1 is MDHEN and CDR2 SYDVKM. The CDR3 nucleotides read TGTGCCAGCAATAAAGCAGGGTCCCCTCGAGGATCGAACACTGAAGCTTTCTTT. As protein: CASNKAGSPRGSNTEAFF.

The chain employs TRBV7-9 and TRBJ2-1; 8 positions match TRBD1. V was clipped by 2 bases and J by 2 bases; unmatched bases: 5. This CDR3 region has 16 residues. The germline V gene has CDR1 SEHNR and CDR2 FQNEAQ (reference sequence). In DNA form, the CDR3 reads TGTGCCAGCAGCTTAAATGGACAGGGCGCCTACAATGAGCAGTTCTTC. Residues: CASSLNGQGAYNEQFF. Based on the CDR3 plus reference TRBV7-9 and TRBJ2-1, the full variable domain is DTGVSQNPRHKITKRGQNVTFRCDPISEHNRLYWYRQTLGQGPEFLTYFQNEAQLEKSRLLSDRFSAERPKGSFSTLEIQRTEQGDSAMYLCASSLNGQGAYNEQFFGPGTRLTVL.

A note on this clonotype: A clone one base away is much larger, so this may be a read error. This chain connects TRBV27 to TRBJ2-1; 9 bases fit TRBD2. The germline V gene has CDR1 MNHEY and CDR2 SMNVEV (reference sequence). This CDR3 spans 16 amino acids. The CDR3 DNA follows: TGTGCCAGCAGTTTACGCCCAGCGGGAGGCTACAATGAGCAGTCCTTC. Amino acids: CASSLRPAGGYNEQSF.

Concerning this clonotype: A read error may account for a junction end that differs from germline. J is TRBJ2-4 and V is TRBV5-1; a possible D gene is TRBD2 (5 bases). Looked up from germline, CDR1 is SGHRS and CDR2 is YFSETQ. This CDR3 comprises 16 residues. CDR3 coding DNA: TGTGCCAGCAGCCGTAGCGCCGCTGGAGCCAAAAACATTCAGTACTTC. This encodes CASSRSAAGAKNIQYF.

This clonotype has more than one count but fewer than ten. In DNA, the CDR3 is TGTGCCAGCAGTTTTCAGGGGTCGAGAAATGAGCAGTTCTTC. Amino acids: CASSFQGSRNEQFF. The rearrangement links TRBV6-1 to TRBJ2-1; perhaps TRBD1 as D (6 bases). The CDR3 length is 14 residues. Trimming left V 5 bases short and J 7 bases short, with 15 bases between. The germline gives CDR1 MNHNS, CDR2 SASEGT.

The chain combines TRBV10-2 with TRBJ1-5, with D unclear. V gave up 6 bases and J gave up 8 bases, with 17 bases separating them. Germline lookup yields CDR1 WSHSY and CDR2 SAAADI. This CDR3 is 14 amino acids long. The DNA of the CDR3 is TGCGCCAGCAGCACGGGTCAATTAAAAGAGCCCCAGCATTTT. Its protein product is CASSTGQLKEPQHF.

V is TRBV29-1 and J is TRBJ2-1; 7 positions agree with TRBD2. Germline assignment: CDR1 SQVTM and CDR2 ANQGSEA. The J segment lost 3 bases and the V segment lost 2 bases, leaving 10 bases of the junction unmatched. The CDR3 consists of 16 residues. Here the CDR3 DNA reads TGCAGCGTTGAATCCCAACTAGCGCGGGTCTACAATGAGCAGTTCTTC. Translated: CSVESQLARVYNEQFF.

In this sample, this clonotype turned up a few times. This CDR3 reads CASGFGIQPQHF. The CDR3 DNA follows: TGTGCCAGCGGTTTCGGAATCCAGCCCCAGCATTTT. The chain has TRBV5-5 and TRBJ1-5; D gene unclear. V was pared by 7 bases and J by 7 bases, with 12 bases between. There are 12 residues in the CDR3. Germline-derived CDR1 and CDR2 are SGHKS and YYEKEE (reference sequence).